This T cell receptor beta chain originates from a study of T cell repertoires in cytomegalovirus infection. Background on the study: Both a matching HLA type and CMV infection were indicated by public TCR beta signatures.

A single record per CDR3 protein comes from TCRdb applying MiXCR to the reads. The sample records some 400,000 distinct CDR3 sequences, 31% being singletons. The CDR3 runs to 14 residues. In germline, CDR1 is KGHSH, CDR2 LQKENI. J was trimmed by 9 bases and V by 0 bases; bases with no gene match: 4. This clonotype was picked up a small number of times. Sequencing was performed on PBMCs. The source of this sequence is a human donor in good health (CMV status not recorded). Some clones in this sample may be carry-over from other donors' samples. The chain combines TRBV18 with TRBJ2-1, with 8 bases aligning to TRBD2. CDR3 region: CASSPPGRGGEQFF. The CDR3 bases are TGTGCCAGCTCACCACCTGGTCGGGGGGGTGAGCAGTTCTTC. The whole variable domain, filled in from reference TRBV18 and TRBJ2-1, reads NAGVMQNPRHLVRRRGQEARLRCSPMKGHSHVYWYRQLPEEGLKFMVYLQKENIIDESGMPKERFSAEFPKEGPSILRIQQVVRGDSAAYFCASSPPGRGGEQFFGPGTRLTVL.